This TCR beta chain was obtained from a study of blood T cell repertoires in COVID-19. Turning to the study itself: The study drew acute and convalescent COVID-19 samples from the United States, Italy and Spain. Sample material is recorded as cDNA or gDNA derived from T cells, B-cell-depleted T cells, or PBMCs.

The CDR3 has 15 residues. V was pared by 5 bases and J by 3 bases, with 6 bases of the junction left unmatched. Germline CDR1 and CDR2: SEHNR and FQNEAQ (reference sequence). Original data processing: How many nucleated cells were present was estimated from reference gene primer amplification. The protocol was immunoSEQ multiplex PCR, while the TCRdb copy is restricted to in-frame clones and leaves out a portion. V and J calls and clone size are given by that table; D and trimming were obtained from the DNA. The sample lists approximately 150,000 clones, roughly 80% occurring once. This rearrangement joins TRBV7-9 to TRBJ2-7; 11 positions agree with TRBD2. The sample consisted of peripheral blood. The clonotype originates from a woman of 80 years or more with acute or convalescent COVID-19. The CDR3 sequence: CASSIGLAGRYEQYF. The DNA of the CDR3 is TGTGCCAGCAGCATAGGACTAGCGGGCCGCTACGAGCAGTACTTC. Looking up the rest from reference TRBV7-9 and TRBJ2-7 gives the full variable domain: DTGVSQNPRHKITKRGQNVTFRCDPISEHNRLYWYRQTLGQGPEFLTYFQNEAQLEKSRLLSDRFSAERPKGSFSTLEIQRTEQGDSAMYLCASSIGLAGRYEQYFGPGTRLTVT.